Shown below are 3 T cell receptor beta chains from a single sample sequenced in a study of blood T cell repertoires in COVID-19. Profiling relied on immunoSEQ multiplex PCR, and the TCRdb table lists in-frame clones only, not all of them. This table has tens of thousands of clones, roughly 72% appearing once. Sequenced sample: peripheral blood. The source is a man aged 65 to 85 with acute or convalescent COVID-19.

In its sample, this clone was seen once. The genes are TRBV5-6 and TRBJ1-1, with TRBD1 as a possible D gene (5 bases). The length of the CDR3 is 12 residues. Trimming cost V 3 bases and J 11 bases, with 14 bases left between them. Germline-derived CDR1 and CDR2 are SGHDT and YYEEEE. Here the CDR3 DNA reads TGTGCCAGCAGCTCGGGAGGCAGGGCGGCTTTCTTT. Its translation: CASSSGGRAAFF.

The chain links TRBV10-1 to TRBJ2-2; 9 nucleotides align to TRBD1. V shed 3 bases, J shed 5 bases, and the junction held 4 bases outside the gene matches. The CDR3 consists of 15 residues. Looked up from germline, CDR1 is WNHNN and CDR2 is SYGVQD (reference sequence). CDR3 in amino acids: CASSERDRVTGELFF. Here the CDR3 DNA reads TGCGCCAGCAGTGAACGGGACAGGGTAACCGGGGAGCTGTTTTTT.

This chain uses TRBV5-1 with TRBJ2-2, with 7 bases lining up with TRBD1. This CDR3 has 15 residues. The V segment lost 2 bases and the J segment 1 base; nucleotides outside the gene matches: 2. CDR1 and CDR2 (germline): SGHRS, YFSETQ. CDR3 nucleotides: TGCGCCAGCAGCTTTGGACAGGTGAACACCGGGGAGCTGTTTTTT. It specifies CASSFGQVNTGELFF.